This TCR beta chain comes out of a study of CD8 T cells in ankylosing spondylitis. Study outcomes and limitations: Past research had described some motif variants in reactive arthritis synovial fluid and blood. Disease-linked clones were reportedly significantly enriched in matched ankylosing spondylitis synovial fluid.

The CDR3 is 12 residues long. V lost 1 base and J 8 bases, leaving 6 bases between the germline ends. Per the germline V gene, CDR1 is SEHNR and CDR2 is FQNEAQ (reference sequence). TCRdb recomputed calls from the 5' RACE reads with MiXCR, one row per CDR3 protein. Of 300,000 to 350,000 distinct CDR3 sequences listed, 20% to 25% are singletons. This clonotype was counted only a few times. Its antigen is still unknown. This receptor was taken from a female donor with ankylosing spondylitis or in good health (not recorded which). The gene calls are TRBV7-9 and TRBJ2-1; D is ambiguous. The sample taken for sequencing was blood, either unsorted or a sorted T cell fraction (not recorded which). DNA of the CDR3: TGTGCCAGCAGCTTAGTGTGGGATGAGCAGTTCTTC. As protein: CASSLVWDEQFF.